This paragraph reports one TCR beta chain. This specimen comes from a study of blood T cell repertoires in COVID-19. Clones were read by immunoSEQ multiplex PCR, and TCRdb kept only the in-frame ones, dropping some. Among some 700,000 clones listed, about 90% were seen once. Trimming removed 2 bases at V and 1 base at J, with 15 bases between. Germline-derived CDR1 and CDR2 are ENHRY and SYGVKD. The CDR3 totals 16 residues. This sequence originates from a young woman with acute or convalescent COVID-19. The sample was peripheral blood. The rearrangement uses TRBV10-3 and TRBJ2-7, with D perhaps matching TRBD1 (6 bases). This chain's CDR3 is CAISEGETGVSYEQYF. In DNA, the CDR3 is TGTGCCATCAGTGAGGGGGAGACAGGAGTGTCCTACGAGCAGTACTTC.